This T cell receptor (beta chain) comes out of a study of cytomegalovirus exposure and HLA in healthy donors. Study-level findings and limits: For most TCR sequences rarity was the rule, although some public TCRs occurred in many donors. In vitro checks showed that three CMV-associated chains really do target CMV antigens.

To note about this clone: The target antigen is unknown.

V was cut by 1 base and J by 6 bases, with 10 bases left in between. This CDR3 has 15 amino acids. Germline CDR1 and CDR2: KGHSH and LQKENI. Some clones are missing from TCRdb's copy, which holds only in-frame ones; the method was immunoSEQ multiplex PCR. The sample lists 100,000 to 150,000 clones; around nine tenths were seen once. Sequencing used PBMCs. The TCR was taken from a woman between 18 and 29 years old in good health and CMV-seronegative. This chain uses TRBV18 with TRBJ1-6; D gene uncertain. Written as DNA, the CDR3 is TGTGCCAGCTCACCACGAGGAGGTATTAATTCACCCCTCCACTTT. Translation: CASSPRGGINSPLHF. The full variable domain, its missing parts supplied by reference TRBV18 and TRBJ1-6, is NAGVMQNPRHLVRRRGQEARLRCSPMKGHSHVYWYRQLPEEGLKFMVYLQKENIIDESGMPKERFSAEFPKEGPSILRIQQVVRGDSAAYFCASSPRGGINSPLHFGNGTRLTVT.